The sequence of this T cell receptor beta chain was determined in a study of blood T cells in healthy people across ages. This CDR3 spans 14 amino acids. The V end was cut by 6 bases, the J end by 3 bases, with 11 bases between. Germline loops: CDR1 SGHAT, CDR2 FQNNGV. For the second PCR, which ran for about 7 to 12 cycles, a sample-barcoded 5' primer and a J-beta primer mix were used. Every individual sample yielded 2.5 million or more paired-end reads (each containing CDR3). TCRdb analysed the 5' RACE reads with MiXCR anew, one entry per CDR3 protein. The repertoire includes around 800,000 distinct CDR3 sequences, about 59% of them detected once, and about a quarter sits in the top ten. They isolated at least 7 million PBMCs from each sample.

This chain joins TRBV11-2 and TRBJ2-2; maybe TRBD1 (6 bases). This receptor was obtained from a man younger than 45 in good health. The source material was blood. CDR3 sequence: CASRRPGDTGELFF. CDR3 coding DNA: TGTGCCAGCAGGAGACCAGGGGACACCGGGGAGCTGTTTTTT.